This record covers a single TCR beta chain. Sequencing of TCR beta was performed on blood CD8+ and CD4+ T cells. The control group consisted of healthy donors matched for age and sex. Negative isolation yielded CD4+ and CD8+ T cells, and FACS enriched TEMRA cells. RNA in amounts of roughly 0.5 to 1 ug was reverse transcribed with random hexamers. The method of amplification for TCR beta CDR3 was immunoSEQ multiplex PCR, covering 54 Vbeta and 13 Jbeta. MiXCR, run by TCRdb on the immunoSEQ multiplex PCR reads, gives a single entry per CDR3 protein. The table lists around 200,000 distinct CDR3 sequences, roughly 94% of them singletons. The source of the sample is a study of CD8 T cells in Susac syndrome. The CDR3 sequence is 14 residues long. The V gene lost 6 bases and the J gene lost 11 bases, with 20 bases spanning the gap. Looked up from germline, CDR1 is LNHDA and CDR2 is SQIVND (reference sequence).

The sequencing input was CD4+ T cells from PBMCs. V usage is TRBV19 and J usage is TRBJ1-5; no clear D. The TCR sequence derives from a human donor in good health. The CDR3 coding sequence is TGTGCCAGTAGCCCCGGCGGAGCCTTTGAGGCCCAGCATTTT. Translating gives CASSPGGAFEAQHF.